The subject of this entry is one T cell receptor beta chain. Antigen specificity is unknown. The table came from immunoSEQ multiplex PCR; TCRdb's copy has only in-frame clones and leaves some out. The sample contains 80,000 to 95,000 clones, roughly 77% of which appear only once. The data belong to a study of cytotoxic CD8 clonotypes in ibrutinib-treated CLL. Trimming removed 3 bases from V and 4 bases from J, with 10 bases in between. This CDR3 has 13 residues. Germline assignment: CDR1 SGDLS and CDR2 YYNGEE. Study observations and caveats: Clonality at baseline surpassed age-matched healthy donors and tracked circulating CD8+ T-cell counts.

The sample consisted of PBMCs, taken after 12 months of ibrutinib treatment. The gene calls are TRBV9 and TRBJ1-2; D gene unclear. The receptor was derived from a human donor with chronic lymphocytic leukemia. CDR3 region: CASSADMTYGYTF. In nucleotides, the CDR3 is TGTGCCAGCAGCGCCGACATGACCTATGGCTACACCTTC.